Presented here are 4 T cell receptor beta chains from one specimen sequenced in a study of post-analysis software for immune sequencing data (dated by TCRdb to between 2015 and 2017). Results the study describes overall, beyond this receptor: Roughly 5 TRBV segments, including TRBV5-6, TRBV5-1 and TRBV20-1, were significantly more frequent in patients than controls.

These receptors lack a known antigen. The receptor library was made with PCR. The sequencing machine was an Illumina HiSeq 2500. Unique molecular identifiers were incorporated into TCR beta cDNA libraries to reduce PCR and sequencing biases. The public reads were reprocessed in TCRdb via fastp at Q25 and MiXCR, keeping in-frame beta chains. Every entry covers one CDR3 protein and lists the most common genes and DNA from its rows. The sample table records roughly 670,000 distinct CDR3 sequences; 55% to 70% of these occur just once. Jointly, the top ten make up around 10% of the sample. Sequenced sample: blood. These receptors were obtained from a girl aged 2-15 years with multiple sclerosis.

This clonotype was detected only a few times. The chain recombines TRBV29-1 with TRBJ2-4; maybe TRBD1 (6 bases). The germline V gene encodes CDR1 SQVTM and CDR2 ANQGSEA. This CDR3 comprises 11 residues. Trimming pared 4 bases from V and 7 bases from J, leaving 8 bases between. The CDR3 loop reads CSVATGNIQYF. In nucleotides, the CDR3 is TGCAGCGTTGCAACAGGGAACATTCAGTACTTC.

The chain uses TRBV24-1 and TRBJ1-2; TRBD1 matches 7 bases. This CDR3 spans 14 amino acids. The V gene's germline CDR1 is KGHDR and CDR2 SFDVKD. J gave up 2 bases and V 3 bases, and 2 bases lay outside the gene matches. The CDR3: CATSDPTGNYGYTF. In DNA form, the CDR3 reads TGTGCCACCAGTGATCCGACAGGGAACTATGGCTACACCTTC.

The rearrangement uses TRBV29-1 and TRBJ2-1; 7 bases agree with TRBD2. The V and J ends lost 6 bases and 5 bases, in that order; junction bases with no gene match: 10. Germline CDR1 and CDR2: SQVTM and ANQGSEA. CDR3 length: 14 amino acids. The CDR3 region has the DNA TGCAGCGTGGCTTCCGGGACTATCCACAATGAGCAGTTCTTC. This translates into CSVASGTIHNEQFF.

The chain combines TRBV6-2 or TRBV6-3 with TRBJ2-7; D may be TRBD2 (5 bases). This CDR3 has 12 amino acids. Trimming left V 6 bases short and J 7 bases short, with 13 bases between. Germline CDR1 is MNHEY and CDR2 is SVGEGT. The CDR3: CASSGVSWEQYF. The CDR3, as DNA: TGTGCCAGCAGCGGGGTGAGCTGGGAGCAGTACTTC.